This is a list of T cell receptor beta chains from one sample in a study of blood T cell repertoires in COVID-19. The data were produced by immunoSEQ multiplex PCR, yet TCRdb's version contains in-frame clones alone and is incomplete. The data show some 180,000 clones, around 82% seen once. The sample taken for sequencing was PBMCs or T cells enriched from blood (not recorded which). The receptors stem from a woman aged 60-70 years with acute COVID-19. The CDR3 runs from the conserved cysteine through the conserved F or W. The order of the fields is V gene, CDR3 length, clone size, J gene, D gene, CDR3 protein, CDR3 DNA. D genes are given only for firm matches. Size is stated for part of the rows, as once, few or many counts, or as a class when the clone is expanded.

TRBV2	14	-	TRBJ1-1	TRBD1	CASSEATGGVEAFF	TGTGCCAGCAGTGAAGCTACAGGGGGCGTTGAAGCTTTCTTT
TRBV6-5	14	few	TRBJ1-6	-	CASSGGSYNSPLHF	TGTGCCAGTTCAGGAGGCTCCTATAATTCACCCCTCCACTTT
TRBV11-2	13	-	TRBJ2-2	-	CASSLVQTGELFF	TGTGCCAGCAGCTTAGTACAGACCGGGGAGCTGTTTTTT
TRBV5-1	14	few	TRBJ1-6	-	CASSLEPYNSPLHF	TGCGCCAGCAGCTTGGAGCCTTATAATTCACCCCTCCACTTT
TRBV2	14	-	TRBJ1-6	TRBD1	CASSWTGVNSPLHF	TGTGCCAGCAGTTGGACAGGGGTGAATTCACCCCTCCACTTT
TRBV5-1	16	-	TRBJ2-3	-	CASSLNGQLYSDTQYF	TGCGCCAGCAGCCTTAATGGACAGCTTTATTCAGATACGCAGTATTTT
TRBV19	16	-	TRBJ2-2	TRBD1	CASSIGQGKNTGELFF	TGTGCCAGTAGTATCGGACAGGGTAAAAACACCGGGGAGCTGTTTTTT
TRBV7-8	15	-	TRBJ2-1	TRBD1	CASSTGQSSYNEQFF	TGTGCCAGCAGCACGGGACAGAGTTCCTACAATGAGCAGTTCTTC
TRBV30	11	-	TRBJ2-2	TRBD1	CASQGAGELFF	TGTGCCTCACAGGGGGCCGGGGAGCTGTTTTTT
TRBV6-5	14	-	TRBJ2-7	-	CASIKGGVPYEQYF	TGTGCCAGCATTAAAGGAGGAGTCCCCTACGAGCAGTACTTC
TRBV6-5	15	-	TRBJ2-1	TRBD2	CASRSTSGQYNEQFF	TGTGCCAGCAGGTCGACTAGCGGCCAGTACAATGAGCAGTTCTTC
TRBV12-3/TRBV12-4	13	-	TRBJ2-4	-	CASTLPGVNIQYF	TGTGCCAGCACCCTACCGGGGGTAAACATTCAGTACTTC
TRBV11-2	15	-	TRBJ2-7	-	CASSLRGEGSYEQYF	TGTGCCAGCAGCTTAAGGGGGGAGGGTTCCTACGAGCAGTACTTC
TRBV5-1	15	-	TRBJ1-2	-	CASSLTGKRDYGYTF	TGCGCCAGCAGCTTGACAGGGAAGAGGGACTATGGCTACACCTTC
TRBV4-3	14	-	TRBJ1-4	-	CASSQGRENEKLFF	TGCGCCAGCAGCCAAGGGAGGGAGAATGAAAAACTGTTTTTT
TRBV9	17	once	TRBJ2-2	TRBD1	CASSDQDRGRVGGELFF	TGTGCCAGCAGCGACCAGGACAGGGGGCGCGTTGGCGGGGAGCTGTTTTTT